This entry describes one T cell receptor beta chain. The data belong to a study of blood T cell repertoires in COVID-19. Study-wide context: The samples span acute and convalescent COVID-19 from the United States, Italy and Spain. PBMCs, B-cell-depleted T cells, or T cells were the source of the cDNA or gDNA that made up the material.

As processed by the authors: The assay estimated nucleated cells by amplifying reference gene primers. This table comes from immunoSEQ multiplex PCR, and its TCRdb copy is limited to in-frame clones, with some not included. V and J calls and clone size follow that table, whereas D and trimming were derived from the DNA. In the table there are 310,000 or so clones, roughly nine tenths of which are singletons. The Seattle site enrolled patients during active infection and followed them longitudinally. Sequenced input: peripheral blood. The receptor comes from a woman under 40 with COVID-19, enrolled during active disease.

This CDR3 is CSPPTRDRAVFSGNTIYF. DNA for the CDR3: TGCAGCCCTCCGACCCGGGACAGGGCCGTTTTCTCTGGAAACACCATATATTTT. The genes are TRBV29-1 and TRBJ1-3; 9 positions agree with TRBD1. V lost 8 bases to trimming and J lost 0 bases; unmatched junction nucleotides: 17. CDR1 is SQVTM and CDR2 is ANQGSEA in the germline V gene. CDR3 size: 18 residues.